The clone carrying this T cell receptor beta chain has a count of ten or more. Its antigen is currently unknown. The source of the sample is a study of response to subunit inactivated influenza vaccine. Study conclusions and caveats: Each seasonal flu vaccination may recruit only limited new T cells, authors suggested.

In TCRdb, the RT-PCR reads were re-called with MiXCR into one record per CDR3 protein. The sample contains approximately 680,000 distinct CDR3 sequences, more than 15% of which appear only once. The CDR3 runs to 14 residues. Germline CDR1 reads MNHEY; CDR2 reads SMNVEV (reference sequence). The ends were cut back, 9 bases at V and 2 bases at J, with 17 bases in the middle. The rearrangement uses TRBV27 and TRBJ2-7; D is perhaps TRBD1 (7 bases). The source of this sequence is a man in his forties or fifties who received an inactivated influenza vaccine. The source was PBMCs from blood, collected roughly 12 days after vaccination. CDR3: CASGEQGRTYEQYF. Here the CDR3 DNA reads TGTGCCAGTGGGGAACAGGGGAGGACCTACGAGCAGTACTTC.